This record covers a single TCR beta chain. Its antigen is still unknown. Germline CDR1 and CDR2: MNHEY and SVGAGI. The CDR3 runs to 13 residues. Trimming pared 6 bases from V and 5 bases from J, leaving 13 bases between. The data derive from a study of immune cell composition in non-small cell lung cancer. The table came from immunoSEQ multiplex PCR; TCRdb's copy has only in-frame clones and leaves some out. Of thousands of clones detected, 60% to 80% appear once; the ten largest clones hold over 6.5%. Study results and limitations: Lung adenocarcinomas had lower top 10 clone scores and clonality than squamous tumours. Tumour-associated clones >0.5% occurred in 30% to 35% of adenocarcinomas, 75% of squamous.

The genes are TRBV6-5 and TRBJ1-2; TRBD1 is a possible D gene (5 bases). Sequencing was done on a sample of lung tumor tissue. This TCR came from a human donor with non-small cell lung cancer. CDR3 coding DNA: TGTGCCAGCAGCCAGAGGGAGGGGTATGGCTACACCTTC. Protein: CASSQREGYGYTF.